These 28 T cell receptor beta chains share one sample of origin, sequenced in a study of blood T cell repertoires in COVID-19. Here immunoSEQ multiplex PCR was the method, and the copy in TCRdb shows in-frame clones only, minus some. The profile shows 65,000 to 100,000 clones, about 84% of them singletons. The sequenced sample was peripheral blood. Source of these receptors: a human donor in a cohort sampled during active COVID-19.

Only a few counts were recorded for this clone. This chain uses TRBV18 with TRBJ1-5; maybe TRBD1 (6 bases). The germline gives CDR1 KGHSH, CDR2 LQKENI. Trimming removed 3 bases at V and 6 bases at J, with 18 bases between. The CDR3 is 16 amino acids. The CDR3 DNA follows: TGTGCCAGCTCACCCCAGGAGAACAGGGCTTCTCAGCCCCAGCATTTT. It is translated as CASSPQENRASQPQHF.

This clone was seen more than once but under ten times. V is TRBV9 and J is TRBJ1-4; 10 bases fit TRBD1. Losses at the gene ends were 3 bases for V and 10 bases for J; bases not matched to a gene: 6. The CDR3 has 14 amino acids. In germline, CDR1 is SGDLS, CDR2 YYNGEE. CDR3 amino acids: CASSATGGSGKLFF. The CDR3 DNA sequence: TGTGCCAGCAGCGCGACAGGGGGCTCCGGAAAACTGTTTTTT.

This clone was seen just once. The J gene is TRBJ2-5, the V gene TRBV29-1, with D possibly matching TRBD1 (6 bases). Looked up from germline, CDR1 is SQVTM and CDR2 is ANQGSEA. Trimming stripped 7 bases from V and 3 bases from J, with 12 bases between. CDR3 length equals 12 residues. CDR3 amino acids: CSGQDRKETQYF. CDR3 in DNA: TGCAGCGGCCAGGACAGAAAAGAGACCCAGTACTTC.

CDR3 sequence: CASSVGVTKDNEQFF. The CDR3 DNA reads TGTGCCAGCAGCGTAGGTGTGACAAAGGACAATGAGCAGTTCTTC. The rearrangement joins TRBV9 to TRBJ2-1; D not resolved. The CDR3 spans 15 residues. Germline lookup yields CDR1 SGDLS and CDR2 YYNGEE. V was pared by 0 bases and J by 5 bases, with 12 bases between.

J is TRBJ1-1 and V is TRBV10-3, with D perhaps TRBD1 (6 bases). With 4 bases removed from V and 2 bases from J, the gap between germline ends came to 14 bases. CDR1 ENHRY and CDR2 SYGVKD come from the germline V gene. The CDR3 contains 15 residues. The CDR3 spells CAISVQGGLNTEAFF. The CDR3 DNA sequence: TGTGCCATCAGTGTTCAAGGGGGTCTCAACACTGAAGCTTTCTTT.

The rearrangement links TRBV15 to TRBJ2-1; 9 positions match TRBD2. V lost 0 bases and J lost 6; bases outside the gene matches: 9. CDR3 length equals 17 residues. Germline V gives CDR1 LNHNV, CDR2 YYDKDF (reference sequence). CDR3 in amino acids: CATSRDFQSGGSNEQFF. CDR3 sequence (DNA): TGTGCCACCAGCAGAGATTTTCAAAGCGGGGGGAGCAATGAGCAGTTCTTC.

The chain links TRBV6-5 to TRBJ1-1, with D unclear. Germline V lookup: CDR1 MNHEY, CDR2 SVGAGI. V lost 6 bases to trimming and J lost 5 bases, with 16 bases between them. This CDR3 comprises 14 residues. CDR3 nucleotides: TGTGCCAGCAGCCCCTGGAGGGCGGGGACTGAAGCTTTCTTT. The encoded protein is CASSPWRAGTEAFF.

The chain couples TRBV29-1 to TRBJ1-2; D is possibly TRBD1 (6 bases). This CDR3 comprises 18 residues. Germline lookup yields CDR1 SQVTM and CDR2 ANQGSEA. Trimming left V 2 bases short and J 0 bases short, with 22 bases between. The CDR3 protein is CSVEPVPGTLSSNYGYTF. The CDR3 nucleotides are TGCAGCGTTGAACCGGTTCCCGGGACACTAAGTTCTAACTATGGCTACACCTTC.

This chain uses TRBV27 with TRBJ2-1; D gene uncertain. The CDR3 sequence is 13 residues long. Trimming pared 3 bases from V and 9 bases from J, leaving 12 bases between. The germline V gene has CDR1 MNHEY and CDR2 SMNVEV (reference sequence). Here the CDR3 DNA reads TGTGCCAGCAGTTTTTCGAGGTCCACTGAGCAGTTCTTC. This gives the protein CASSFSRSTEQFF.

J is TRBJ2-6 and V is TRBV19, with TRBD1 as a possible D gene (5 bases). Germline CDR1 LNHDA, CDR2 SQIVND (reference sequence). CDR3 length: 16 residues. V was pared by 3 bases and J by 0 bases, with 9 bases between. In DNA, the CDR3 is TGTGCCAGTAGTATGTACAGGTACTCTGGGGCCAACGTCCTGACTTTC. This gives the protein CASSMYRYSGANVLTF.

This clone was detected only a few times. This chain links TRBV27 with TRBJ2-6; possibly TRBD1 for D (5 bases). The CDR3 runs 16 residues. The germline V gene has CDR1 MNHEY and CDR2 SMNVEV (reference sequence). V shed 6 bases and J shed 3 bases, with 15 bases lying between them. CDR3 DNA: TGTGCCAGCAGGCGTACAGGCTTAGGTGGGGCCAACGTCCTGACTTTC. This translates into CASRRTGLGGANVLTF.

J is TRBJ1-4 and V is TRBV29-1, with D perhaps TRBD1 (6 bases). V was shortened by 5 bases and J by 6 bases, with 13 bases between the two germline ends. The CDR3 sequence is 13 residues long. In germline, CDR1 is SQVTM, CDR2 ANQGSEA. CDR3 region: CSVTLRTDEKLFF. CDR3 coding DNA: TGCAGCGTTACTTTGAGGACAGATGAAAAACTGTTTTTT.

The rearrangement links TRBV5-8 to TRBJ2-1; 9 bases align to TRBD1. Germline CDR1 reads SGHTS; CDR2 reads YDEGEE. After removal of 6 bases from V and 2 bases from J, the junction contained 12 bases not matched to a gene. The CDR3 spans 17 residues. The CDR3 loop reads CASTLTTRDRAYNEQFF. The DNA for the CDR3 is TGTGCCAGCACCCTAACGACACGGGACAGGGCCTACAATGAGCAGTTCTTC.

The J gene is TRBJ2-1, the V gene TRBV28, with D possibly matching TRBD2 (6 bases). Germline V gene data show CDR1 as MDHEN and CDR2 as SYDVKM. The V and J ends lost 3 bases and 8 bases respectively, with 11 bases between them. The CDR3 extends over 13 amino acids. The CDR3 region has the DNA TGTGCCAGCAGTTTCCTCGGGGGACATGAGCAGTTCTTC. Translated, it gives CASSFLGGHEQFF.

This chain joins TRBV5-1 and TRBJ2-3; D possibly corresponds to TRBD2 (6 bases). Trimming removed 4 bases at V and 6 bases at J, with 15 bases between. Germline CDR1 is SGHRS and CDR2 is YFSETQ. CDR3 size: 14 residues. This CDR3 is CASSQTGDGDTQYF. CDR3 in DNA: TGCGCCAGCAGCCAAACGGGGGACGGGGATACGCAGTATTTT.

Turning to this clone: One end of the junction fails to match germline, which may point to a read error. This CDR3 is also generated by other DNA sequences in the sample. The V and J genes are TRBV19 and TRBJ1-5, with no clear D. Germline V CDR1 and CDR2: LNHDA, SQIVND (reference sequence). The CDR3 is made up of 13 amino acids. This CDR3 is CATLGLFNQPQHF. The CDR3, as DNA: TGTGCCACCCTAGGACTATTCAATCAACCCCAGCATTTT.

This chain uses TRBV30 with TRBJ1-2; 8 bases are shared with TRBD1. Per germline, CDR1 GTSNPN and CDR2 SVGIG (reference sequence). J lost 2 bases, V lost 3 bases, and 5 bases had no gene match. The CDR3 extends over 14 amino acids. CDR3 bases: TGTGCCTGGAGGAGACAGGGGCTGAACTATGGCTACACCTTC. This encodes CAWRRQGLNYGYTF.

The chain is built from TRBV20-1 and TRBJ1-2, with TRBD1 matching 8 bases. Germline values: CDR1 DFQATT, CDR2 SNEGSKA (reference sequence). V shed 6 bases and J 8 bases; nucleotides not matched to a gene: 5. CDR3 length: 11 amino acids. The CDR3 region is CSARGPWGYTF. The CDR3 nucleotides read TGCAGTGCCAGGGGGCCTTGGGGCTACACCTTC.

The CDR3 loop is CASSSSGGATGELFF. DNA for the CDR3: TGCGCCAGCAGCTCTAGCGGGGGGGCCACCGGGGAGCTGTTTTTT. The rearrangement uses TRBV5-1 and TRBJ2-2, with 12 bases matching TRBD2. The J segment lost 4 bases and the V segment lost 3 bases, leaving 1 base of the junction unmatched. This CDR3 contains 15 residues. CDR1 SGHRS and CDR2 YFSETQ come from the germline V gene.

The chain is built from TRBV24-1 and TRBJ2-1, with D hard to call. The V gene lost 3 bases and the J gene lost 8 bases, with 25 bases spanning the gap. This CDR3 region has 18 residues. Germline lookup yields CDR1 KGHDR and CDR2 SFDVKD. The DNA of the CDR3 is TGTGCCACCAGTGATCCGAGAAACCCGGGTCCGGTGAGAGATGAGCAGTTCTTC. Amino acids: CATSDPRNPGPVRDEQFF.

The V gene is TRBV7-9, the J gene TRBJ2-4; a possible D gene is TRBD2 (6 bases). Germline V gene sequence: CDR1 SEHNR, CDR2 FQNEAQ (reference sequence). The V and J ends lost 3 bases and 6 bases respectively, with 15 bases between them. This CDR3 spans 15 amino acids. The CDR3 DNA sequence: TGTGCCAGCAGCTTTTCGTGGGGGGAATTAAACATTCAGTACTTC. It codes for CASSFSWGELNIQYF.

The V call is TRBV20-1, the J call TRBJ1-1; D possibly corresponds to TRBD1 (5 bases). This CDR3 has 10 residues. Germline CDR1 and CDR2: DFQATT and SNEGSKA (reference sequence). V was pared by 6 bases and J by 6 bases, with 8 bases between. This CDR3 reads CSAGGAEAFF. In nucleotides, the CDR3 is TGCAGTGCGGGGGGGGCTGAAGCTTTCTTT.

This clone turned up a few times. The chain employs TRBV5-1 and TRBJ2-7, with 9 bases aligning to TRBD1. Trimming took 0 bases from V and 2 from J; bases not matched to a gene: 6. The CDR3 contains 16 residues. Looked up from germline, CDR1 is SGHRS and CDR2 is YFSETQ. The CDR3 spells CASSLEDRGPTYEQYF. The CDR3 nucleotides are TGCGCCAGCAGCTTGGAGGACAGGGGTCCGACCTACGAGCAGTACTTC.

The CDR3 coding sequence is TGTGCCAGCAGCACCGCCAATCGGGGGATAGTTAGCGAGCAGTACTTC. Translating gives CASSTANRGIVSEQYF. The chain combines TRBV7-9 with TRBJ2-7, with D possibly matching TRBD2 (6 bases). This CDR3 has 16 amino acids. Trimming left V 5 bases short and J 6 bases short, with 23 bases between. The germline gives CDR1 SEHNR, CDR2 FQNEAQ (reference sequence).

This clone was detected only once. V usage is TRBV5-1 and J usage is TRBJ2-3; the D gene is possibly TRBD1 (6 bases). CDR1 and CDR2 (germline): SGHRS, YFSETQ. The CDR3 length is 15 residues. V lost 3 bases to trimming and J lost 2 bases, with 13 bases between them. The CDR3: CASSSGTTNTDTQYF. The CDR3 DNA sequence: TGCGCCAGCAGCTCAGGGACAACTAACACAGATACGCAGTATTTT.

The gene calls are TRBV15 and TRBJ2-7; the match to TRBD1 covers 8 bases. The CDR3 runs to 14 residues. Germline lookup yields CDR1 LNHNV and CDR2 YYDKDF (reference sequence). V was clipped by 1 base and J by 2 bases; unmatched bases: 1. The CDR3 sequence: CATSRGQGPYEQYF. In DNA form, the CDR3 reads TGTGCCACCAGCAGAGGACAGGGGCCCTACGAGCAGTACTTC.

This rearrangement joins TRBV7-9 to TRBJ1-6, with D perhaps matching TRBD1 (5 bases). CDR3 size: 16 residues. V gave up 5 bases and J gave up 13 bases, with 24 bases separating them. In germline, CDR1 is SEHNR, CDR2 FQNEAQ (reference sequence). CDR3 residues: CASSEQRGTEFEPLHF. The CDR3 DNA reads as TGTGCCAGCAGCGAGCAACGCGGGACGGAGTTTGAGCCCCTCCACTTT.

The chain carries TRBV15 and TRBJ2-3, with 9 bases lining up with TRBD1. V lost 5 bases, J lost 1 base, and 4 bases stayed unmatched. The germline CDR1 and CDR2 sequences are LNHNV and YYDKDF (reference sequence). The CDR3 has 15 amino acids. The CDR3 protein is CATSLRQGGTDTQYF. The CDR3 nucleotides read TGTGCCACCAGCCTTAGACAGGGGGGCACAGATACGCAGTATTTT. Full variable domain (remainder filled in from reference TRBV15 and TRBJ2-3): DAMVIQNPRYQVTQFGKPVTLSCSQTLNHNVMYWYQQKSSQAPKLLFHYYDKDFNNEADTPDNFQSRRPNTSFCFLDIRSPGLGDTAMYLCATSLRQGGTDTQYFGPGTRLTVL.